Listed below are T cell receptor beta chains from one sample, sequenced in a study of shared clonotypes between healthy human individuals. Profiled with immunoSEQ multiplex PCR; TCRdb holds only in-frame clones, not every one. The sample holds 2 million or so clones, 95% seen once. Sequenced: naive CD4+ T cells sorted from blood. These receptors were taken from a man between 18 and 35 years old in good health. CDR3s include the opening cysteine and the closing phenylalanine or tryptophan. The D gene is left open where the match is weak. Some rows mark clone size as missing; the rest say once, few, many or name a class of expanded clone.

CDR3 DNA: TGTGCCAGCAGCGTTGGATTCGGGGGACAGGTTGACTATGGCTACACCTTC
CDR3 protein: CASSVGFGGQVDYGYTF
D gene: TRBD1
V gene: TRBV9
clone size: NA
CDR3 length: 17
J gene: TRBJ1-2

CDR3 DNA: TGTGCCAGCAGCGCAGGGCGGAATCAGCCCCAGCATTTT
CDR3 protein: CASSAGRNQPQHF
D gene: NA
V gene: TRBV9
clone size: NA
CDR3 length: 13
J gene: TRBJ1-5

CDR3 DNA: TGTGCCAGCAGGGGGGACAGGGAGGGTAATTCACCCCTCCACTTT
CDR3 protein: CASRGDREGNSPLHF
D gene: NA
V gene: TRBV21-1
clone size: NA
CDR3 length: 15
J gene: TRBJ1-6

CDR3 DNA: TGTGCCAGCAGCGGACCCAGCAATGAGCAGTTCTTC
CDR3 protein: CASSGPSNEQFF
D gene: NA
V gene: TRBV5-6
clone size: NA
CDR3 length: 12
J gene: TRBJ2-1

CDR3 DNA: TGTGCCAGCAGCTTAGGGCGGGCGTTAGCCAAAAACATTCAGTACTTC
CDR3 protein: CASSLGRALAKNIQYF
D gene: NA
V gene: TRBV7-2
clone size: NA
CDR3 length: 16
J gene: TRBJ2-4

CDR3 DNA: TGTGCCACCGCCTGGGAGTTCAATGAGCAGTTCTTC
CDR3 protein: CATAWEFNEQFF
D gene: NA
V gene: TRBV10-3
clone size: few
CDR3 length: 12
J gene: TRBJ2-1

CDR3 DNA: TGTGCCTGGAGGGACAACCATAATTCACCCCTCCACTTT
CDR3 protein: CAWRDNHNSPLHF
D gene: NA
V gene: TRBV30
clone size: NA
CDR3 length: 13
J gene: TRBJ1-6

CDR3 DNA: TGTGCCAGCAGCTCCCGTACCGGGACGTATGGAAACACCATATATTTT
CDR3 protein: CASSSRTGTYGNTIYF
D gene: NA
V gene: TRBV21-1
clone size: NA
CDR3 length: 16
J gene: TRBJ1-3

CDR3 DNA: TGCGCCAGCAGCTTGGGGGGGTCTAGCTCCTACGAGCAGTACTTC
CDR3 protein: CASSLGGSSSYEQYF
D gene: NA
V gene: TRBV5-1
clone size: NA
CDR3 length: 15
J gene: TRBJ2-7

CDR3 DNA: TGTGCCACCAGCAGAGATTGGGAGACCCAGTACTTC
CDR3 protein: CATSRDWETQYF
D gene: NA
V gene: TRBV15
clone size: NA
CDR3 length: 12
J gene: TRBJ2-5

CDR3 DNA: TGCAGCGTTGCGCTCACAGATACGCAGTATTTT
CDR3 protein: CSVALTDTQYF
D gene: NA
V gene: TRBV29-1
clone size: NA
CDR3 length: 11
J gene: TRBJ2-3

CDR3 DNA: TGTGCCAGCAGGGAAGCGACAGGGTTTGGCTCTGGGGCCAACGTCCTGACTTTC
CDR3 protein: CASREATGFGSGANVLTF
D gene: TRBD1
V gene: TRBV6-1
clone size: NA
CDR3 length: 18
J gene: TRBJ2-6

CDR3 DNA: TGTGCCATCAGTGATCGTTCAGGGGCGAATGAAAAACTGTTTTTT
CDR3 protein: CAISDRSGANEKLFF
D gene: NA
V gene: TRBV10-3
clone size: NA
CDR3 length: 15
J gene: TRBJ1-4

CDR3 DNA: TGTGCCATCAGCCCCCGGGTGGTTGGATCAGGCGGGGAGCTGTTTTTT
CDR3 protein: CAISPRVVGSGGELFF
D gene: NA
V gene: TRBV10-3
clone size: NA
CDR3 length: 16
J gene: TRBJ2-2

CDR3 DNA: TGTGCCAGCAGCCGGTTCGGACACAGTAATGAAAAACTGTTTTTT
CDR3 protein: CASSRFGHSNEKLFF
D gene: NA
V gene: TRBV14
clone size: NA
CDR3 length: 15
J gene: TRBJ1-4

CDR3 DNA: TGCGCCAGCAGCCATACCACAGATACGCAGTATTTT
CDR3 protein: CASSHTTDTQYF
D gene: NA
V gene: TRBV10-1
clone size: NA
CDR3 length: 12
J gene: TRBJ2-3

CDR3 DNA: TGTGCCAGCAGCCCGGGACAGTCCTTTTACGAGCAGTACTTC
CDR3 protein: CASSPGQSFYEQYF
D gene: TRBD1
V gene: TRBV7-2
clone size: once
CDR3 length: 14
J gene: TRBJ2-7

CDR3 DNA: TGTGCCAGCAGTCAGTTAACAGGGTACGTTTGGGCTTTCTTT
CDR3 protein: CASSQLTGYVWAFF
D gene: NA
V gene: TRBV28
clone size: once
CDR3 length: 14
J gene: TRBJ1-1

CDR3 DNA: TGTGCCAGCCGGCGGGCAGCTGATCAGCCCCAGCATTTT
CDR3 protein: CASRRAADQPQHF
D gene: NA
V gene: TRBV6-1
clone size: NA
CDR3 length: 13
J gene: TRBJ1-5

CDR3 DNA: TGTGCCATCGCCCGAGGCGAGTCCTACAATGAGCAGTTCTTC
CDR3 protein: CAIARGESYNEQFF
D gene: NA
V gene: TRBV10-3
clone size: NA
CDR3 length: 14
J gene: TRBJ2-1

CDR3 DNA: TGTGCCAGCACCCGGGACGCAGGGCCCTACGAGCAGTACTTC
CDR3 protein: CASTRDAGPYEQYF
D gene: NA
V gene: TRBV6-1
clone size: NA
CDR3 length: 14
J gene: TRBJ2-7

CDR3 DNA: TGCGCCAGCAGCCAAGACAGGGGGCTTGGAAACACCATATATTTT
CDR3 protein: CASSQDRGLGNTIYF
D gene: TRBD1
V gene: TRBV4-3
clone size: NA
CDR3 length: 15
J gene: TRBJ1-3

CDR3 DNA: TGTGCCAGCAGTGAACTAGCGGGGGGGCGAGATACGCAGTATTTT
CDR3 protein: CASSELAGGRDTQYF
D gene: TRBD2
V gene: TRBV2
clone size: NA
CDR3 length: 15
J gene: TRBJ2-3

CDR3 DNA: TGTGCCAGCAGTTACTGGACCGACTTGGTAGCTTTCTTT
CDR3 protein: CASSYWTDLVAFF
D gene: NA
V gene: TRBV6-6
clone size: NA
CDR3 length: 13
J gene: TRBJ1-1

CDR3 DNA: TGCGCCAGTCGTGCCCGAACCGGGACTAGAACAGATACGCAGTATTTT
CDR3 protein: CASRARTGTRTDTQYF
D gene: TRBD2
V gene: TRBV4-1
clone size: NA
CDR3 length: 16
J gene: TRBJ2-3

CDR3 DNA: TGTGCCAGCAGTGAGTTTAGGGGAGGTTCACCCCTCCACTTT
CDR3 protein: CASSEFRGGSPLHF
D gene: NA
V gene: TRBV6-1
clone size: NA
CDR3 length: 14
J gene: TRBJ1-6

CDR3 DNA: TGTGCCAGCAGCTTTGCCGACAAGAACACTGAAGCTTTCTTT
CDR3 protein: CASSFADKNTEAFF
D gene: NA
V gene: TRBV11-2
clone size: NA
CDR3 length: 14
J gene: TRBJ1-1

CDR3 DNA: TGTGCCAGCAACGGAGGGGGTTACTCCTACAATGAGCAGTTCTTC
CDR3 protein: CASNGGGYSYNEQFF
D gene: NA
V gene: TRBV5-4
clone size: NA
CDR3 length: 15
J gene: TRBJ2-1

CDR3 DNA: TGTGCCAGCAGGAGCAGGAGGACTTACGAGCAGTACTTC
CDR3 protein: CASRSRRTYEQYF
D gene: NA
V gene: TRBV6-4
clone size: NA
CDR3 length: 13
J gene: TRBJ2-7

CDR3 DNA: TGTGCCAGCAAGGGCGGGACGAATCAGCCCCAGCATTTT
CDR3 protein: CASKGGTNQPQHF
D gene: NA
V gene: TRBV2
clone size: NA
CDR3 length: 13
J gene: TRBJ1-5

CDR3 DNA: TGTGCCAGCAGTATGAGAGGGGTTTCTGGAAACACCATATATTTT
CDR3 protein: CASSMRGVSGNTIYF
D gene: NA
V gene: TRBV27
clone size: NA
CDR3 length: 15
J gene: TRBJ1-3

CDR3 DNA: TGTGCCTGGAACCTCGGACTATCCCAAGAGACCCAGTACTTC
CDR3 protein: CAWNLGLSQETQYF
D gene: NA
V gene: TRBV30
clone size: NA
CDR3 length: 14
J gene: TRBJ2-5

CDR3 DNA: TGCAGCGCATCAAGCGGGACAGACTTTCGCTCCTACGAGCAGTACTTC
CDR3 protein: CSASSGTDFRSYEQYF
D gene: NA
V gene: TRBV29-1
clone size: NA
CDR3 length: 16
J gene: TRBJ2-7

CDR3 DNA: TGTGCCAGCGGGCGCACAGGGGGACCGAACTATGGCTACACCTTC
CDR3 protein: CASGRTGGPNYGYTF
D gene: TRBD1
V gene: TRBV6-5
clone size: NA
CDR3 length: 15
J gene: TRBJ1-2

CDR3 DNA: TGTGCCAGCAGCTCCCCCAGCCAAGGGGCCTACAATGAGCAGTTCTTC
CDR3 protein: CASSSPSQGAYNEQFF
D gene: NA
V gene: TRBV5-4
clone size: NA
CDR3 length: 16
J gene: TRBJ2-1

CDR3 DNA: TGTGCCAGCAGCTTTACAGGGGGCGGCTACACCTTC
CDR3 protein: CASSFTGGGYTF
D gene: TRBD1
V gene: TRBV7-2
clone size: NA
CDR3 length: 12
J gene: TRBJ1-2

CDR3 DNA: TGTGCCAGCAGTGATACCGGGACCTTCAATGAAAAACTGTTTTTT
CDR3 protein: CASSDTGTFNEKLFF
D gene: NA
V gene: TRBV6-1
clone size: NA
CDR3 length: 15
J gene: TRBJ1-4

CDR3 DNA: TGTGCCAGCATCACAGGACGGGTTTATAATCAGCCCCAGCATTTT
CDR3 protein: CASITGRVYNQPQHF
D gene: NA
V gene: TRBV28
clone size: NA
CDR3 length: 15
J gene: TRBJ1-5

CDR3 DNA: TGTGCCAGCCGAGGAACAGGGGGCGCCAGTGGCTACACCTTC
CDR3 protein: CASRGTGGASGYTF
D gene: TRBD1
V gene: TRBV10-3
clone size: NA
CDR3 length: 14
J gene: TRBJ1-2

CDR3 DNA: TGTGCCAGCAGTTACTCGCAGGGATCTGGAAACACCATATATTTT
CDR3 protein: CASSYSQGSGNTIYF
D gene: NA
V gene: TRBV6-6
clone size: NA
CDR3 length: 15
J gene: TRBJ1-3

CDR3 DNA: TGTGCCAGCAGTTTTAGGGGGTCCCCAGCTTTCTTT
CDR3 protein: CASSFRGSPAFF
D gene: NA
V gene: TRBV27
clone size: NA
CDR3 length: 12
J gene: TRBJ1-1

CDR3 DNA: TGTGCCAGCAGCTTCTCGGATACGCAGTATTTT
CDR3 protein: CASSFSDTQYF
D gene: NA
V gene: TRBV7-9
clone size: NA
CDR3 length: 11
J gene: TRBJ2-3

CDR3 DNA: TGTGCCATCAGTGAGACGGACAACTATGGCTACACCTTC
CDR3 protein: CAISETDNYGYTF
D gene: NA
V gene: TRBV10-3
clone size: NA
CDR3 length: 13
J gene: TRBJ1-2

CDR3 DNA: TGTGCCAGCAGTTTGAGCGGGGTGCAAGAGACCCAGTACTTC
CDR3 protein: CASSLSGVQETQYF
D gene: TRBD2
V gene: TRBV6-5
clone size: once
CDR3 length: 14
J gene: TRBJ2-5

CDR3 DNA: TGTGCCAGCTCACTACAGGGGGATACGCAGTATTTT
CDR3 protein: CASSLQGDTQYF
D gene: TRBD1
V gene: TRBV18
clone size: NA
CDR3 length: 12
J gene: TRBJ2-3

CDR3 DNA: TGTGCCAGCTCACCGCGACAGGGGGTTGACGAGCAGTACTTC
CDR3 protein: CASSPRQGVDEQYF
D gene: TRBD1
V gene: TRBV18
clone size: NA
CDR3 length: 14
J gene: TRBJ2-7

CDR3 DNA: TGTGCCAGCAGCAAAAGGGGCGAACGGGACAGTCTCTACAATGAGCAGTTCTTC
CDR3 protein: CASSKRGERDSLYNEQFF
D gene: NA
V gene: TRBV21-1
clone size: once
CDR3 length: 18
J gene: TRBJ2-1

CDR3 DNA: TGTGCCAGCTCACCCGCGACAGTGCTCTACGAGCAGTACTTC
CDR3 protein: CASSPATVLYEQYF
D gene: NA
V gene: TRBV18
clone size: NA
CDR3 length: 14
J gene: TRBJ2-7